The 10 T cell receptor beta chains below come from one sample, sequenced in a study of T-cell memory formation after mild COVID-19. Using its own MiXCR run on the 5' RACE reads, TCRdb lists one record per CDR3 protein. The sample yields 100,000 to 150,000 distinct CDR3 sequences, about 6.5% seen once. The source material was PBMCs or a T cell subset sorted from them (not recorded which). The receptors shown here come from an adult woman who had mild COVID-19 (a few samples of this study predate the infection). Cell type and time point are not known.

This clonotype was detected ten times or more. The J gene is TRBJ2-7, the V gene TRBV10-3, with TRBD2 identical over 10 bases. Germline CDR1 reads ENHRY; CDR2 reads SYGVKD. This CDR3 is built from 17 residues. The V segment lost 0 bases and the J segment 4 bases; nucleotides outside the gene matches: 9. The CDR3 DNA sequence: TGTGCCATCAGTGAGTCACGCACTAGCGGGATGATGTACGAGCAGTACTTC. Its translation: CAISESRTSGMMYEQYF.

The genes are TRBV5-6 and TRBJ2-7; TRBD2 might be the D (5 bases). This CDR3 has 15 amino acids. V was pared by 7 bases and J by 3 bases, with 20 bases between. Germline-derived CDR1 and CDR2 are SGHDT and YYEEEE. CDR3 protein: CASGYRGGGIYEQYF. The CDR3 DNA follows: TGTGCCAGCGGATACCGGGGTGGTGGGATCTACGAGCAGTACTTC.

In this sample, this clonotype turned up a few times. The chain couples TRBV7-9 to TRBJ2-3; TRBD2 matches 8 bases. The V gene end was trimmed by 5 bases and the J gene end by 2 bases; junction bases not matched to a gene: 6. Germline V lookup: CDR1 SEHNR, CDR2 FQNEAQ (reference sequence). The CDR3 has 15 residues. The CDR3: CASSRGLADTDTQYF. CDR3 coding DNA: TGTGCCAGCAGCCGCGGACTAGCTGACACAGATACGCAGTATTTT.

At least ten counts were recorded for this clonotype. The chain has TRBV7-6 and TRBJ2-2, with 9 bases lining up with TRBD1. J was trimmed by 4 bases and V by 0 bases; bases with no gene match: 6. This CDR3 comprises 17 residues. CDR1 SGHVS and CDR2 FNYEAQ come from the germline V gene. CDR3 region: CASSLAQGTGSTGELFF. The CDR3 nucleotides are TGTGCCAGCAGCTTAGCGCAAGGGACAGGGTCCACCGGGGAGCTGTTTTTT.

Ten or more counts support this clonotype. The gene calls are TRBV20-1 and TRBJ1-2, with 8 positions matching TRBD1. The CDR3 consists of 14 residues. V trimming: 6 bases; J trimming: 4 bases; junction bases outside the gene matches: 10. Germline CDR1 is DFQATT and CDR2 is SNEGSKA (reference sequence). Here the CDR3 reads CSANLRQGPYGYTF. The CDR3, as DNA: TGCAGTGCGAACCTGAGACAGGGGCCCTATGGCTACACCTTC.

This clonotype was counted ten times or more. This chain connects TRBV5-6 to TRBJ2-5, with 9 positions matching TRBD2. Germline loops: CDR1 SGHDT, CDR2 YYEEEE. CDR3 length equals 16 residues. With 0 bases clipped from V and 0 bases from J, the junction kept 3 bases outside the gene matches. DNA for the CDR3: TGTGCCAGCAGCTTGGGACTAGCGGACTACCAAGAGACCCAGTACTTC. This translates into CASSLGLADYQETQYF.

This clonotype showed up many times. The genes are TRBV9 and TRBJ2-2; perhaps TRBD2 as D (5 bases). Trimming pared 2 bases from V and 6 bases from J, leaving 14 bases between. From germline, CDR1 is SGDLS and CDR2 YYNGEE. The CDR3 is made up of 15 amino acids. Here the CDR3 DNA reads TGTGCCAGCAGCGTCCGAAGTCACGGGGCCGGGGAGCTGTTTTTT. Its translation is CASSVRSHGAGELFF.

A few counts support this clonotype. The chain recombines TRBV6-5 with TRBJ1-3; D not certain. V lost 7 bases, J lost 2 bases, and 21 bases lay in between. From germline, CDR1 is MNHEY and CDR2 SVGAGI. The CDR3 has 17 amino acids. This CDR3 reads CASNKRPLGVPGNTIYF. CDR3 sequence (DNA): TGTGCCAGCAATAAACGCCCACTTGGGGTCCCTGGAAACACCATATATTTT.

This clonotype turned up a few times. This chain links TRBV13 with TRBJ2-5, with 9 bases identical to TRBD1. Trimming cost V 3 bases and J 0 bases; bases outside gene matches: 17. The CDR3 runs 20 residues. CDR1 and CDR2 (germline): PRHDT, FYEKMQ (reference sequence). The CDR3 bases are TGTGCCAGCAGCTTCCGACCTAAGATCCGGGACAGGGCGAACCAAGAGACCCAGTACTTC. Its protein is CASSFRPKIRDRANQETQYF.

This clonotype occurred many times. The gene calls are TRBV7-8 and TRBJ2-1; 7 nucleotides align to TRBD1. Germline V CDR1 and CDR2: SGHVS, FQNEAQ. This CDR3 spans 14 amino acids. V gave up 1 base and J gave up 6 bases; unmatched junction bases: 3. This chain's CDR3 is CASSLGQGLNEQFF. The CDR3, as DNA: TGTGCCAGCAGCTTAGGACAGGGTCTCAATGAGCAGTTCTTC.